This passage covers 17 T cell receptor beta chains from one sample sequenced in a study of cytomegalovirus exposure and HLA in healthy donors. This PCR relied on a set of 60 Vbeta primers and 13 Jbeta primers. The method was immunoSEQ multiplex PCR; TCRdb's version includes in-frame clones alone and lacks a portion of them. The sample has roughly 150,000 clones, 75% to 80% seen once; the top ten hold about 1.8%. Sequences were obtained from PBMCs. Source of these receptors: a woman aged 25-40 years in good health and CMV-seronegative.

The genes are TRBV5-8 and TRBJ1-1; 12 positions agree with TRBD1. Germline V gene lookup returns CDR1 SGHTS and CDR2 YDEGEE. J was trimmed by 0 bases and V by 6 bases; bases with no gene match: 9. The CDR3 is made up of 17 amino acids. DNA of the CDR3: TGTGCCAGCACCAAAGGGACAGGGGGCTCCATGAACACTGAAGCTTTCTTT. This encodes CASTKGTGGSMNTEAFF.

The DNA of the CDR3 is TGTGCCAGCAGTTACTCCCCCTTTATAGATAACCCCCTCCACTTT. Protein: CASSYSPFIDNPLHF. The chain joins TRBV6-5 to TRBJ1-6, with D uncertain. Trimming pared 0 bases from V and 13 bases from J, leaving 16 bases between. The V gene's germline CDR1 is MNHEY and CDR2 SVGAGI. This CDR3 is 15 amino acids long.

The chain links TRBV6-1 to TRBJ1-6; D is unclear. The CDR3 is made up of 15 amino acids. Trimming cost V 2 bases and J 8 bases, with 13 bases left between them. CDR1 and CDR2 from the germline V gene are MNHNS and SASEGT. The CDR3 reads CASSEILLADSPLHF. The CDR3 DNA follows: TGTGCCAGCAGTGAAATTCTTCTAGCAGATTCACCCCTCCACTTT.

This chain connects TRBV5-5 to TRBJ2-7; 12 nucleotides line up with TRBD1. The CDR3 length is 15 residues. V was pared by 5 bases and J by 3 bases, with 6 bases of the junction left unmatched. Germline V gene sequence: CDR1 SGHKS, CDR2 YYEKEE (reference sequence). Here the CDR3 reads CASSFGTGGIYEQYF. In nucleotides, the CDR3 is TGTGCCAGCAGTTTTGGGACAGGGGGCATCTACGAGCAGTACTTC.

The CDR3 DNA reads TGTGCCAGCAGCCCCCGGGACAGGGGTCCCACTTACAATGAGCAGTTCTTC. Translating gives CASSPRDRGPTYNEQFF. The V and J genes are TRBV11-1 and TRBJ2-1; 10 positions match TRBD1. With 5 bases clipped from V and 4 bases from J, the junction kept 11 bases outside the gene matches. CDR1 is SGHAT and CDR2 is FQDESV in the germline V gene (reference sequence). The CDR3 extends over 17 amino acids.

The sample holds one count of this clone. CDR3 sequence: CASSFNGIADTQYF. Written as DNA, the CDR3 is TGTGCCAGCAGTTTTAACGGGATCGCAGATACGCAGTATTTT. V gene TRBV27 combines with J gene TRBJ2-3; perhaps TRBD2 as D (5 bases). Per germline, CDR1 MNHEY and CDR2 SMNVEV (reference sequence). This CDR3 has 14 residues. The V end was cut by 3 bases, the J end by 4 bases, with 11 bases between.

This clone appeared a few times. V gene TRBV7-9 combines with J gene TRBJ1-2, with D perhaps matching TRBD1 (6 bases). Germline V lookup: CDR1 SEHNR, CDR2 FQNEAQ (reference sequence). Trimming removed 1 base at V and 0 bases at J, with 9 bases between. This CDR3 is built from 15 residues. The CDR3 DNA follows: TGTGCCAGCAGCTTAGTGTCAGGGGCTAACTATGGCTACACCTTC. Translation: CASSLVSGANYGYTF.

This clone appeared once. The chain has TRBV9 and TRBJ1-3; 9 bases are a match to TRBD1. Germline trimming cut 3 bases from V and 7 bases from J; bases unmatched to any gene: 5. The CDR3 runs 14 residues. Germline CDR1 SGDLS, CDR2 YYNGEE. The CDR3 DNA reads TGTGCCAGCAGCGCGGGGACAGGGTGGAACACCATATATTTT. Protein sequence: CASSAGTGWNTIYF.

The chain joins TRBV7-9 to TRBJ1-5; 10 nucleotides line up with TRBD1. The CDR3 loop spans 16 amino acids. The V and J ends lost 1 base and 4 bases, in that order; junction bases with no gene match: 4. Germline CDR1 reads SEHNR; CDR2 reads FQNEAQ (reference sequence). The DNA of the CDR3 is TGTGCCAGCAGCTTAGGGACAGGGGGTAAAAATCAGCCCCAGCATTTT. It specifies CASSLGTGGKNQPQHF.

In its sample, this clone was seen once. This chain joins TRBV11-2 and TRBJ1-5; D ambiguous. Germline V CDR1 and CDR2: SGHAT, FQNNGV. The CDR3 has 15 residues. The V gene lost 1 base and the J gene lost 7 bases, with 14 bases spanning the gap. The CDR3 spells CASSLGGGYMQPQHF. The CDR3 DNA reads TGTGCCAGCAGCTTAGGGGGAGGGTATATGCAGCCCCAGCATTTT.

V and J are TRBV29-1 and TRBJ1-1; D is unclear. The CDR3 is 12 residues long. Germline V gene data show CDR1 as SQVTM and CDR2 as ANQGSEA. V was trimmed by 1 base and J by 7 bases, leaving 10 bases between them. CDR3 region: CSVEVARDEAFF. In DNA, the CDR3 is TGCAGCGTTGAAGTAGCCCGAGATGAAGCTTTCTTT. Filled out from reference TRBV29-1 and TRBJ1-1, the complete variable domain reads SAVISQKPSRDICQRGTSLTIQCQVDSQVTMMFWYRQQPGQSLTLIATANQGSEATYESGFVIDKFPISRPNLTFSTLTVSNMSPEDSSIYLCSVEVARDEAFFGQGTRLTVV.

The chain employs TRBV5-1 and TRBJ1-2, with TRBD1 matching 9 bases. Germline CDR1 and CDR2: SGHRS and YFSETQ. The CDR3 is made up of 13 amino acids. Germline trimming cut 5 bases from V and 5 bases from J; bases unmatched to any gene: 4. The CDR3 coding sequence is TGCGCCAGCAGAGGGACAGGGCGATATGGCTACACCTTC. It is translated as CASRGTGRYGYTF.

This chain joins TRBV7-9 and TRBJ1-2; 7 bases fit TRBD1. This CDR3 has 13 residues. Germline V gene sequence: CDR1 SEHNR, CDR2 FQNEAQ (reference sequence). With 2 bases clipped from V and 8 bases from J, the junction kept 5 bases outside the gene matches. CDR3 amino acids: CASSLTGVIGYTF. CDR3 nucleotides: TGTGCCAGCAGCTTAACAGGGGTGATAGGCTACACCTTC.

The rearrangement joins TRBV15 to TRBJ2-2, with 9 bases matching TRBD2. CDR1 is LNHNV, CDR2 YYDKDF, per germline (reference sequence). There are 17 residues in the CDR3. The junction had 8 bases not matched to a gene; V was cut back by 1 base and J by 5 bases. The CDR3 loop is CATSRGGGGAQTGELFF. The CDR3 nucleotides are TGTGCCACCAGCAGAGGGGGCGGGGGGGCTCAAACCGGGGAGCTGTTTTTT.

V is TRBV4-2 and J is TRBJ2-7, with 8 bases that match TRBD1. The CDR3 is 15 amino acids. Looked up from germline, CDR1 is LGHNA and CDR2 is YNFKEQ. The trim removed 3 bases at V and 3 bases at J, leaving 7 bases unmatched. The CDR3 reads CASSHRGQGGYEQYF. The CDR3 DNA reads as TGTGCCAGCAGCCACCGAGGACAGGGCGGCTACGAGCAGTACTTC.

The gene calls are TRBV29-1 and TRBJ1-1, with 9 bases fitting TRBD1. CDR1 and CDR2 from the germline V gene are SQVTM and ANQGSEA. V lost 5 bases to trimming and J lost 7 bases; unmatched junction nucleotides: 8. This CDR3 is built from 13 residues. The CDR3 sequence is CSVTTGGWNEAFF. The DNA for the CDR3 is TGCAGCGTTACTACAGGGGGCTGGAATGAAGCTTTCTTT.

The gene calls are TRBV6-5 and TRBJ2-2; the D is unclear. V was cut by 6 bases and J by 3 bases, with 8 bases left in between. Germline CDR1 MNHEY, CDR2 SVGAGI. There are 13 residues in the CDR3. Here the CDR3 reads CASSNEDTGELFF. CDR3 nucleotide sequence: TGTGCCAGCAGCAACGAGGACACCGGGGAGCTGTTTTTT.